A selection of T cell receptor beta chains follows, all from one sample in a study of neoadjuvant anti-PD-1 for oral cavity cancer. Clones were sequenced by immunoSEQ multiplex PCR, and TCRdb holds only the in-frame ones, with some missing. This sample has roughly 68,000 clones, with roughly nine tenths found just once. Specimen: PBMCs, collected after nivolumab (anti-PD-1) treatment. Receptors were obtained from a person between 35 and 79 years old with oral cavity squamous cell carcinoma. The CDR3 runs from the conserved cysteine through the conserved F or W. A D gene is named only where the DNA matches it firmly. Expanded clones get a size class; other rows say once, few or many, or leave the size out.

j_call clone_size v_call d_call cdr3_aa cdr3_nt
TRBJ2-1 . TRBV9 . CASSVGGIKSYNEQFF TGTGCCAGCAGCGTAGGGGGCATTAAGTCCTACAATGAGCAGTTCTTC
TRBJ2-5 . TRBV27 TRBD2 CASRGLADVQETQYF TGTGCCAGCAGAGGACTAGCGGACGTCCAAGAGACCCAGTACTTC
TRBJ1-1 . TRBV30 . CAWSGYSEAFF TGTGCCTGGAGTGGGTACAGTGAAGCTTTCTTT
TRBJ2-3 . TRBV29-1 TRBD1 CSVGRTGSSTDTQYF TGCAGCGTTGGCAGGACAGGGTCTAGCACAGATACGCAGTATTTT
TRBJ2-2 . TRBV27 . CASRTTNTGELFF TGTGCCAGCAGAACCACGAACACCGGGGAGCTGTTTTTT
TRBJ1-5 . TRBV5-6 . CASSPGGVNNQPQHF TGTGCCAGCAGCCCGGGGGGGGTGAACAATCAGCCCCAGCATTTT
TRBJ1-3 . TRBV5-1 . CASSLAEGRSGNTIYF TGCGCCAGCAGCTTGGCCGAAGGGAGGTCTGGAAACACCATATATTTT
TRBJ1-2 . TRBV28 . CASRLDRNYGYTF TGTGCCAGCAGGTTGGACAGAAACTATGGCTACACCTTC
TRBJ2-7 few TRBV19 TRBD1 CASQGQGFYEQYF TGTGCCAGTCAGGGACAGGGGTTCTACGAGCAGTACTTC
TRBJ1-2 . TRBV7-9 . CASTSGEDYGYTF TGTGCCAGCACCTCAGGGGAGGACTATGGCTACACCTTC
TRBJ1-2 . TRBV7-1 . CASSTGTHEKTYGYTF TGTGCCAGCAGCACCGGGACTCACGAGAAGACCTATGGCTACACCTTC
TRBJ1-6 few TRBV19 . CASSSFVFGSTNSPLHF TGTGCCAGTAGTAGTTTCGTGTTCGGCTCGACCAATTCACCCCTCCACTTT
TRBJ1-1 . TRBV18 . CASSPYRVPEAFF TGTGCCAGCTCACCCTACAGGGTCCCTGAAGCTTTCTTT
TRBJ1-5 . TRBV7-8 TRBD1 CASTSYRGLNQPQHF TGTGCCAGCACCTCTTACAGGGGTCTTAATCAGCCCCAGCATTTT
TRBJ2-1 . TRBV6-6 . CASSSRYGANEQFF TGTGCCAGCAGTTCCCGGTATGGGGCCAATGAGCAGTTCTTC
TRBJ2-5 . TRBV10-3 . CASLAGHLRQETQYF TGTGCCAGTCTAGCCGGTCACCTCAGGCAAGAGACCCAGTACTTC
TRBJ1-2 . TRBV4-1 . CASSQDGYGYTF TGCGCCAGCAGCCAAGACGGCTATGGCTACACCTTC
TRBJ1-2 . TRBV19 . CATTAGRGLNYGYTF TGTGCCACAACTGCCGGGAGGGGTCTTAACTATGGCTACACCTTC
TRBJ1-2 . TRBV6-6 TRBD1 CASRDRGLYGYTF TGTGCCAGCAGAGACAGGGGACTCTATGGCTACACCTTC
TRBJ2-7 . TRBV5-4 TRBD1 CASSQSATGLVYEQYF TGTGCCAGCAGCCAATCCGCGACAGGGCTAGTCTACGAGCAGTACTTC
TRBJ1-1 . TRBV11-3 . CASSLGLNTEAFF TGTGCCAGCAGCTTAGGGTTGAACACTGAAGCTTTCTTT
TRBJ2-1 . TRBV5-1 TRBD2 CASSKGTSDNEQFF TGCGCCAGCTCCAAGGGGACTAGCGACAATGAGCAGTTCTTC
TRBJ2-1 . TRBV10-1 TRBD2 CASSELGTSRQDEQFF TGCGCCAGCAGTGAGCTCGGGACTAGTAGGCAGGATGAGCAGTTCTTC
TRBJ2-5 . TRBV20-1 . CSAALGETQYF TGCAGTGCCGCATTAGGAGAGACCCAGTACTTC
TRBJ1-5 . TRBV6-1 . CASSEQSWTVYNQPQHF TGTGCCAGCAGTGAGCAATCCTGGACAGTTTACAATCAGCCCCAGCATTTT
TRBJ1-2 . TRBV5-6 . CASSPWGPYGYTF TGTGCCAGCAGTCCCTGGGGTCCCTATGGCTACACCTTC
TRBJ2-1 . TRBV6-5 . CASSYVGRTNEQFF TGTGCCAGCAGTTACGTCGGCAGGACCAATGAGCAGTTCTTC
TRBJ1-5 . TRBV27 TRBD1 CASSPLGQGGHQPQHF TGTGCCAGCAGTCCCCTTGGACAGGGAGGGCATCAGCCCCAGCATTTT
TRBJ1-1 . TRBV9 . CASSVGGETEAFF TGTGCCAGCAGCGTAGGCGGGGAGACTGAAGCTTTCTTT